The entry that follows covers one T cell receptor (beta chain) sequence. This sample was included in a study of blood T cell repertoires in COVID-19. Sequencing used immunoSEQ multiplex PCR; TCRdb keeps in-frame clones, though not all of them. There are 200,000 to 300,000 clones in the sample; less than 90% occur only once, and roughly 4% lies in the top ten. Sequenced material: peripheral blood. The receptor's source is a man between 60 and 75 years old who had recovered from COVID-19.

CDR3 nucleotides: TGTGCCAGCAGCCCGTTGCAGGGGGCCTATACTGAAGCTTTCTTT. Translating gives CASSPLQGAYTEAFF. The chain is built from TRBV14 and TRBJ1-1; 8 positions match TRBD1. This CDR3 contains 15 residues. Trimming at V came to 4 bases and at J to 5 bases, leaving 9 bases not matched to a gene. Looked up from germline, CDR1 is SGHDN and CDR2 is FVKESK.